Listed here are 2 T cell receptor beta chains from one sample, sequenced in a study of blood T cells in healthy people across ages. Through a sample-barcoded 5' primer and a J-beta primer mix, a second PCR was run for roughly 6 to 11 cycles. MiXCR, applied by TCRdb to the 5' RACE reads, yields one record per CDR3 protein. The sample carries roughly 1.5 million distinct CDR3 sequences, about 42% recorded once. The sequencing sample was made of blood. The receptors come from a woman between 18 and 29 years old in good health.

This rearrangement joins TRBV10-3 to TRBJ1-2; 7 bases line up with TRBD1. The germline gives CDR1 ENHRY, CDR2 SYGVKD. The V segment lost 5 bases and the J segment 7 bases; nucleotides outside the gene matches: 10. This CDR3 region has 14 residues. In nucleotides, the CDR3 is TGTGCCATCAGTAGAGACAGGGCGGGTGGTGGCTACACCTTC. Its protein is CAISRDRAGGGYTF.

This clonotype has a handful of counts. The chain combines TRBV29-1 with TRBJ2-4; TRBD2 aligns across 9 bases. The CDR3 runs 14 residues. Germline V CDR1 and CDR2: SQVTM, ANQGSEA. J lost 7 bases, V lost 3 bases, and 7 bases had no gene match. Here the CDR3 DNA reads TGCAGCGTTGATTCGGCTAGCGGGGCGAACATTCAGTACTTC. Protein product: CSVDSASGANIQYF.